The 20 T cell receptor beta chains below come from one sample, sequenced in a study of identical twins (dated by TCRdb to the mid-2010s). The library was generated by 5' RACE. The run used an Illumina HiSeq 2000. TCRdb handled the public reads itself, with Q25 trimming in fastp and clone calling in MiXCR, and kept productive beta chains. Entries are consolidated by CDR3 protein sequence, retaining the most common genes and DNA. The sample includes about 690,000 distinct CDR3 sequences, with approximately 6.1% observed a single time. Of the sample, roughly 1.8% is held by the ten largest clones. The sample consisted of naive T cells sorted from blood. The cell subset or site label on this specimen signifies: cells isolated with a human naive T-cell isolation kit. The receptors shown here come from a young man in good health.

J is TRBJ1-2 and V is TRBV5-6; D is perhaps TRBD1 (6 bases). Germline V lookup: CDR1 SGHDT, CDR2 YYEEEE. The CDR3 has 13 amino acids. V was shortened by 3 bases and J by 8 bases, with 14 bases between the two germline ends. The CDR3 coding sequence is TGTGCCAGCAGCTCACCTTCAGGGGACGGCTACACCTTC. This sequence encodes CASSSPSGDGYTF.

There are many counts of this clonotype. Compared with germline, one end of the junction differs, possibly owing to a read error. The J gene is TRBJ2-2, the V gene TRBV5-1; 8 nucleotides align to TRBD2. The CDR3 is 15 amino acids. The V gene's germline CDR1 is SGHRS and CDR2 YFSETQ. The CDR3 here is CASSLLAGNTGELFF. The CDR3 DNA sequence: TGTGCCAGCAGTTTGCTAGCGGGGAACACCGGGGAGCTGTTTTTT.

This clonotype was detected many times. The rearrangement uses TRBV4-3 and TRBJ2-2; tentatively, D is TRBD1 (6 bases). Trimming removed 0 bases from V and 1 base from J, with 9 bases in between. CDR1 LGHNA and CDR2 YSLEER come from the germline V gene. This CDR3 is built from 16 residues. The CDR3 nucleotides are TGCGCCAGCAGCCAAGATGGCAGGGGGAACACCGGGGAGCTGTTTTTT. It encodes CASSQDGRGNTGELFF.

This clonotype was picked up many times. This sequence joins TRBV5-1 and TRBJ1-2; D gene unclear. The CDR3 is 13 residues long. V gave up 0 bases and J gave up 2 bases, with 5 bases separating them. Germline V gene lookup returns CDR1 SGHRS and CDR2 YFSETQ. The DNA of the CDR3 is TGCGCCAGCAGCTTGGTGGCCAACTATGGCTACACCTTC. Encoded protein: CASSLVANYGYTF.

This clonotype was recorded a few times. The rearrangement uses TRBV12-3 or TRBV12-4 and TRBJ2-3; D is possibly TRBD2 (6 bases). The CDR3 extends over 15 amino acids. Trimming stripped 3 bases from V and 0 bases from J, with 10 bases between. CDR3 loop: CASSFASASTDTQYF. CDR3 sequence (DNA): TGTGCCAGCAGTTTCGCTAGCGCCAGCACAGATACGCAGTATTTT.

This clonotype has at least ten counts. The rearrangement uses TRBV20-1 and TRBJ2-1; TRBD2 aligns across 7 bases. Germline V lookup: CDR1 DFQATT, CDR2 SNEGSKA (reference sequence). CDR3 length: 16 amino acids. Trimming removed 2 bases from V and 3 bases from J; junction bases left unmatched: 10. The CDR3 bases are TGCAGTGCTAGACCCCGGGGCGGGAGTAGCTACAATGAGCAGTTCTTC. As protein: CSARPRGGSSYNEQFF.

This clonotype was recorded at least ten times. The DNA for the CDR3 is TGTGCCAGCAGCTTAATCCCCGAGCAGTTCTTC. Translation: CASSLIPEQFF. The chain couples TRBV7-2 to TRBJ2-1; D ambiguous. With 2 bases removed from V and 10 bases from J, the gap between germline ends came to 6 bases. Germline lookup yields CDR1 SGHTA and CDR2 FQGNSA. The CDR3 covers 11 residues.

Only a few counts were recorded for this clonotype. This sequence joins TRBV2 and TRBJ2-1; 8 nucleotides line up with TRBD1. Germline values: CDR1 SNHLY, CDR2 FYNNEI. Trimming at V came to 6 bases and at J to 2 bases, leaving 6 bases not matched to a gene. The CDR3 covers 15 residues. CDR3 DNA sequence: TGTGCCAGCAGCAACGGACAGGGTCCCTACAATGAGCAGTTCTTC. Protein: CASSNGQGPYNEQFF. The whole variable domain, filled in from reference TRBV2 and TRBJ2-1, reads EPEVTQTPSHQVTQMGQEVILRCVPISNHLYFYWYRQILGQKVEFLVSFYNNEISEKSEIFDDQFSVERPDGSNFTLKIRSTKLEDSAMYFCASSNGQGPYNEQFFGPGTRLTVL.

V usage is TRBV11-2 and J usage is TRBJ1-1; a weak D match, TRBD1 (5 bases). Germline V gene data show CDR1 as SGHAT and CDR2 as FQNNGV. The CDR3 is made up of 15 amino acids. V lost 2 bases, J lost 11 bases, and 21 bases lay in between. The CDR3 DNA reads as TGTGCCAGCAGCTTAAACGGGGCGGGACCCAGGGAGGCTTTCTTT. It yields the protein CASSLNGAGPREAFF. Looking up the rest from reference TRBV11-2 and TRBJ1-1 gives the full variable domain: EAGVAQSPRYKIIEKRQSVAFWCNPISGHATLYWYQQILGQGPKLLIQFQNNGVVDDSQLPKDRFSAERLKGVDSTLKIQPAKLEDSAVYLCASSLNGAGPREAFFGQGTRLTVV.

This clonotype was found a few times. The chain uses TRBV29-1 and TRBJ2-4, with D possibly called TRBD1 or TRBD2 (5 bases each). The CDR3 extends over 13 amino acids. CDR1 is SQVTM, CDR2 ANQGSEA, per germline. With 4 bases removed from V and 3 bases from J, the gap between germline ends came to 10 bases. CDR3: CSVVGDRKNIQYF. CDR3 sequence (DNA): TGCAGCGTTGTCGGGGACCGCAAAAACATTCAGTACTTC.

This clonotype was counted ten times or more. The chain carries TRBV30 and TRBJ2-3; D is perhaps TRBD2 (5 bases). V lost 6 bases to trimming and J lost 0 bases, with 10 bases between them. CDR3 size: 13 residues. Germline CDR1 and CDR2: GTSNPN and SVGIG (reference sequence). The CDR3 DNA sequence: TGTGCCTGTACTAGTGGTAGCACAGATACGCAGTATTTT. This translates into CACTSGSTDTQYF.

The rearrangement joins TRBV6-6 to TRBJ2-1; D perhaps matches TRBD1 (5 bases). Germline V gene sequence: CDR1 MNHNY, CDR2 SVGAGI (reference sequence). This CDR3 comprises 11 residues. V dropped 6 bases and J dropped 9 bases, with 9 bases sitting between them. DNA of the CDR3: TGTGCCAGCAGGCAGGGTGCTGAGCAGTTCTTC. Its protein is CASRQGAEQFF.

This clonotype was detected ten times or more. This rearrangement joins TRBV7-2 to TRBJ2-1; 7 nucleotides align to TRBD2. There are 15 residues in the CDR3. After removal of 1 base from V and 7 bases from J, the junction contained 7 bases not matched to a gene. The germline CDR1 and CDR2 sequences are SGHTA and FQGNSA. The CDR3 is CASSLESIGGNEQFF. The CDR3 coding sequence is TGTGCCAGCAGCTTAGAAAGTATCGGGGGGAATGAGCAGTTCTTC.

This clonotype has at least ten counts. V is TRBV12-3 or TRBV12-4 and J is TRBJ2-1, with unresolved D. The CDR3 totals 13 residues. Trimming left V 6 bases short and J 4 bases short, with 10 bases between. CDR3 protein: CASSLIGYNEQFF. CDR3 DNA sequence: TGTGCCAGCAGCCTGATCGGGTACAATGAGCAGTTCTTC.

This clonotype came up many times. Written as DNA, the CDR3 is TGCAGTGCTAGAGGGAGCGCCTTTACCTCCTACAATGAGCAGTTCTTC. Its translation is CSARGSAFTSYNEQFF. The chain carries TRBV20-1 and TRBJ2-1; no definite D call. Looked up from germline, CDR1 is DFQATT and CDR2 is SNEGSKA (reference sequence). V lost 1 base and J lost 0, with 13 bases in between. The CDR3 contains 16 residues.

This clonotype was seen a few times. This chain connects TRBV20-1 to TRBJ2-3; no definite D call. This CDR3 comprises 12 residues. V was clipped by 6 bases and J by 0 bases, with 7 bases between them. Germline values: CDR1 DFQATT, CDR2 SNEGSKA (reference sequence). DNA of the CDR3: TGCAGTGCCATGTTAAGCACAGATACGCAGTATTTT. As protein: CSAMLSTDTQYF.

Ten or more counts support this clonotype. CDR3 coding DNA: TGTGCCAGCAGTTTACAGAGAAACACTGAAGCTTTCTTT. It translates to CASSLQRNTEAFF. The chain carries TRBV27 and TRBJ1-1; no reliable D call. The CDR3 runs to 13 residues. V was pared by 2 bases and J by 2 bases, with 6 bases between. Germline V gene sequence: CDR1 MNHEY, CDR2 SMNVEV (reference sequence).

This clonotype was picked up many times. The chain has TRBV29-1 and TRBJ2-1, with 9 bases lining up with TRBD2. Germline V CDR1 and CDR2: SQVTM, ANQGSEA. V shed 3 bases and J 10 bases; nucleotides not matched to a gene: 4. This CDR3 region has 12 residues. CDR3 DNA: TGCAGCGTTGAGGGACTAGCAAACGAGCAGTTCTTC. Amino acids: CSVEGLANEQFF.

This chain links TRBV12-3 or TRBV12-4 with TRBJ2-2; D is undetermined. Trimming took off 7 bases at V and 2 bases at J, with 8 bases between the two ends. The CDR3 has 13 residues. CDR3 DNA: TGTGCCAGCACCCAAATTAACACCGGGGAGCTGTTTTTT. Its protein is CASTQINTGELFF.

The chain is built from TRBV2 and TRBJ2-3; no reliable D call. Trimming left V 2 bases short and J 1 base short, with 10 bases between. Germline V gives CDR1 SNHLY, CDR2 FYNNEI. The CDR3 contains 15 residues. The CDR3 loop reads CASSETLARTDTQYF. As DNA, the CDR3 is TGTGCCAGCAGTGAAACTTTGGCCCGCACAGATACGCAGTATTTT.